A selection of T cell receptor beta chains follows, all from one sample in a study of blood T cell repertoires in COVID-19. Assay: immunoSEQ multiplex PCR; the TCRdb copy retains only in-frame clones and omits some. Here the sample spans roughly 240,000 clones, approximately 90% being singletons. The sample comprised PBMCs or T cells enriched from blood (not recorded which). These TCRs come from a woman aged 25 to 39 with acute COVID-19. Each CDR3 is given with its conserved first and last residue. Clone size is shown for a subset of rows, as once, few, many or a class of expanded clone.

CDR3aa: CASRPSNSPLHF
v_gene: TRBV7-9
abundance: .

CDR3aa: CASSLGSTYEQYF
v_gene: TRBV7-9
abundance: .

CDR3aa: CATSRDRRGGNQPQHF
v_gene: TRBV15
abundance: .

CDR3aa: CASSYFPSTVLEETQYF
v_gene: TRBV6-2/TRBV6-3
abundance: .

CDR3aa: CASSYLTGNYGYTF
v_gene: TRBV5-4
abundance: .

CDR3aa: CASSPGHKNSPLHF
v_gene: TRBV18
abundance: .

CDR3aa: CASSSGSGTGFKNTEAFF
v_gene: TRBV7-8
abundance: .

CDR3aa: CAWSLQDIQYF
v_gene: TRBV30
abundance: .

CDR3aa: CSVITGGYTEAFF
v_gene: TRBV29-1
abundance: .

CDR3aa: CASSIQGSYEQYF
v_gene: TRBV5-1
abundance: few

CDR3aa: CASSQGGGRRSYNEQFF
v_gene: TRBV4-1
abundance: .

CDR3aa: CASSVRATPYGDTDTQYF
v_gene: TRBV9
abundance: .

CDR3aa: CASRSPSGGVASTDTQYF
v_gene: TRBV12-2
abundance: once

CDR3aa: CASSIIGGQGREKLFF
v_gene: TRBV19
abundance: .

CDR3aa: CASSFGGAGYTQYF
v_gene: TRBV11-3
abundance: .

CDR3aa: CASSYQTGGTEAFF
v_gene: TRBV6-5
abundance: .

CDR3aa: CAISESRSEQFF
v_gene: TRBV10-3
abundance: .

CDR3aa: CASSLSGQGAYEQYF
v_gene: TRBV11-2
abundance: few

CDR3aa: CASSPMGQGEPGYTF
v_gene: TRBV18
abundance: once

CDR3aa: CASRVNRVRETQYF
v_gene: TRBV7-2
abundance: .

CDR3aa: CASTEAGGGGTEAFF
v_gene: TRBV25-1
abundance: .

CDR3aa: CASSKKTGRRNTGELFF
v_gene: TRBV19
abundance: .

CDR3aa: CASSTLGTGDEKLFF
v_gene: TRBV5-4
abundance: few

CDR3aa: CASGPLQGGVSGELFF
v_gene: TRBV12-5
abundance: .

CDR3aa: CSASDPGGEFAWVPQHF
v_gene: TRBV20-1
abundance: .

CDR3aa: CASSESWGGKSTDTQYF
v_gene: TRBV25-1
abundance: .

CDR3aa: CATSRGTPTGELFF
v_gene: TRBV24-1
abundance: few

CDR3aa: CASSLVIQGAGGYTF
v_gene: TRBV5-1
abundance: .

CDR3aa: CASSGTGGQPQHF
v_gene: TRBV19
abundance: .

CDR3aa: CASSAVSGRGNTEAFF
v_gene: TRBV9
abundance: .

CDR3aa: CASSSGGPGNQPQHF
v_gene: TRBV5-4
abundance: .

CDR3aa: CASSQFPNEKLFF
v_gene: TRBV4-1
abundance: .

CDR3aa: CASSLDSRRNYGYTF
v_gene: TRBV6-5
abundance: .

CDR3aa: CASSHATGGYGYTF
v_gene: TRBV3-1/TRBV3-2
abundance: .

CDR3aa: CASSLERGPGELFF
v_gene: TRBV6-5
abundance: .

CDR3aa: CASSDEGTQYF
v_gene: TRBV5-1
abundance: once

CDR3aa: CATSDDRGPLVNSPLHF
v_gene: TRBV24-1
abundance: .

CDR3aa: CASSQTGWVYEQYF
v_gene: TRBV4-1
abundance: .

CDR3aa: CASSVEGQGKGYTF
v_gene: TRBV9
abundance: .

CDR3aa: CASSLAPTGTDTQYF
v_gene: TRBV11-2
abundance: .

CDR3aa: CSVDQGRYEQYF
v_gene: TRBV29-1
abundance: .